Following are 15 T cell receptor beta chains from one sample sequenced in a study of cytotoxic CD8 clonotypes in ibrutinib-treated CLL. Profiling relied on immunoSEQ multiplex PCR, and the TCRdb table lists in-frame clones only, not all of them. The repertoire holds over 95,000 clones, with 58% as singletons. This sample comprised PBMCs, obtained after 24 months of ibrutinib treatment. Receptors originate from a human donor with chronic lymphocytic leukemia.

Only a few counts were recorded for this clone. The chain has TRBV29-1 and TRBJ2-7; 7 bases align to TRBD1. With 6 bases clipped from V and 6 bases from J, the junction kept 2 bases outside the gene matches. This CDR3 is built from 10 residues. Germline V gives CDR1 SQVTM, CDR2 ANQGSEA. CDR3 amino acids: CSVRDSEQYF. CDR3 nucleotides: TGCAGCGTCCGGGACAGCGAGCAGTACTTC.

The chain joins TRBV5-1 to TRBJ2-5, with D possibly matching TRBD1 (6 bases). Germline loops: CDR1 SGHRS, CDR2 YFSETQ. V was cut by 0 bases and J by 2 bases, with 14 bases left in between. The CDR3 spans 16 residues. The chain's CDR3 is CASSLVAGAGQETQYF. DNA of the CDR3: TGCGCCAGCAGCTTGGTCGCAGGGGCGGGTCAAGAGACCCAGTACTTC.

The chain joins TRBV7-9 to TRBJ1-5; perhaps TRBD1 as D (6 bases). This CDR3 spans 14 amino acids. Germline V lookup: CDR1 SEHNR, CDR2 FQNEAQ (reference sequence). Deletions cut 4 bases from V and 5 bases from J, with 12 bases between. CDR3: CASSSSPGDQPQHF. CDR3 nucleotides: TGTGCCAGCAGCTCCTCCCCAGGGGATCAGCCCCAGCATTTT.

The CDR3 region is CASSRDAGTYEQYF. CDR3 nucleotides: TGTGCCAGCAGCCGAGATGCCGGGACCTACGAGCAGTACTTC. The chain joins TRBV5-5 to TRBJ2-7; the D gene is possibly TRBD2 (5 bases). The CDR3 runs to 14 residues. V dropped 4 bases and J dropped 2 bases, with 13 bases sitting between them. CDR1 SGHKS and CDR2 YYEKEE come from the germline V gene (reference sequence).

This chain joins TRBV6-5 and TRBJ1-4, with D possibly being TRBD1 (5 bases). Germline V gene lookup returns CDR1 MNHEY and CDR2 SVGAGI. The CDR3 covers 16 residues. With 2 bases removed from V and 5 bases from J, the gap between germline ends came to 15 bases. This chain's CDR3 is CASSYRWGSSNEKLFF. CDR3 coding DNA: TGTGCCAGCAGTTACAGGTGGGGCAGTTCAAATGAAAAACTGTTTTTT.

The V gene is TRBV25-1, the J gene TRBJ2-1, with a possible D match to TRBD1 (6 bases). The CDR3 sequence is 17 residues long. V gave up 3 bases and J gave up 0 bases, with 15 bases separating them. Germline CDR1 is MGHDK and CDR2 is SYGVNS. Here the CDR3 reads CASSEGRGASSYNEQFF. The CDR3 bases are TGTGCCAGCAGTGAGGGCAGGGGTGCAAGCTCCTACAATGAGCAGTTCTTC.

The CDR3 DNA is TGCGCCAGCAGCCAAGGGGGACTGGGGCGCACAGATACGCAGTATTTT. Translating it yields CASSQGGLGRTDTQYF. The V gene is TRBV4-1, the J gene TRBJ2-3; TRBD2 is a possible D gene (6 bases). Trimming left V 1 base short and J 1 base short, with 12 bases between. The germline V gene encodes CDR1 MGHRA and CDR2 YSYEKL. The CDR3 has 16 residues.

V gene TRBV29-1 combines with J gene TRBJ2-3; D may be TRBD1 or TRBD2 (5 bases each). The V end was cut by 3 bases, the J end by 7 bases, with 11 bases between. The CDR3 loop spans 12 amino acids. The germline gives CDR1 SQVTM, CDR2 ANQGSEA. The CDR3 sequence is CSVDRGPNTQYF. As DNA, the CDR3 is TGCAGCGTTGATAGGGGACCTAATACGCAGTATTTT.

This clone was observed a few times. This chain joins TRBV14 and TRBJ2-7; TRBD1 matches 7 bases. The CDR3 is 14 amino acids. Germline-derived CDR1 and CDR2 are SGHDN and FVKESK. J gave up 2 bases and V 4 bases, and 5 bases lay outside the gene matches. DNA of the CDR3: TGTGCCAGCAGCCGGACAGGCTATACCTACGAGCAGTACTTC. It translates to CASSRTGYTYEQYF.

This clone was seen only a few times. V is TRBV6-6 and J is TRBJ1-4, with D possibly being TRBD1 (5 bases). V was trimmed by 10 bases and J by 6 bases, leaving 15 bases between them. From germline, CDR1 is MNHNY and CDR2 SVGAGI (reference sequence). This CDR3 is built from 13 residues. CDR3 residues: CATQGGHHEKLFF. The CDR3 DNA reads TGTGCCACCCAGGGAGGTCATCATGAAAAACTGTTTTTT.

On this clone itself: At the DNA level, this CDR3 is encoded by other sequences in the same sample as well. The CDR3 loop is CASSLPGQSDTQYF. The CDR3 region has the DNA TGTGCCAGCAGCTTGCCGGGACAGTCAGATACGCAGTATTTT. This chain links TRBV5-6 with TRBJ2-3; 7 nucleotides line up with TRBD1. V gave up 1 base and J gave up 4 bases; unmatched junction bases: 3. Germline V gene lookup returns CDR1 SGHDT and CDR2 YYEEEE. This CDR3 contains 14 residues. The variable domain in full, with the rest retrieved from reference TRBV5-6 and TRBJ2-3, is DAGVTQSPTHLIKTRGQQVTLRCSPKSGHDTVSWYQQALGQGPQFIFQYYEEEERQRGNFPDRFSGHQFPNYSSELNVNALLLGDSALYLCASSLPGQSDTQYFGPGTRLTVL.

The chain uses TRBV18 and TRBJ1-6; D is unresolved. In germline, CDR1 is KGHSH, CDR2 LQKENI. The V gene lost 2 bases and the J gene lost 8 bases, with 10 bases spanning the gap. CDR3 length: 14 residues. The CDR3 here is CASSPYVTDSPLHF. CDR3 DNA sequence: TGTGCCAGCTCACCATACGTAACGGATTCACCCCTCCACTTT. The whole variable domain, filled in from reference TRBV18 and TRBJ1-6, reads NAGVMQNPRHLVRRRGQEARLRCSPMKGHSHVYWYRQLPEEGLKFMVYLQKENIIDESGMPKERFSAEFPKEGPSILRIQQVVRGDSAAYFCASSPYVTDSPLHFGNGTRLTVT.

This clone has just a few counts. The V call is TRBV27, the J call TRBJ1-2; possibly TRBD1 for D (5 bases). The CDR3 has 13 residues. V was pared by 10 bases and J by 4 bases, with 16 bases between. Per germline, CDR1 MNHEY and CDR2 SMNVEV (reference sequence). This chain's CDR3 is CATRAQGSYGYTF. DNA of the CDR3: TGTGCCACCAGAGCCCAGGGAAGCTATGGCTACACCTTC.

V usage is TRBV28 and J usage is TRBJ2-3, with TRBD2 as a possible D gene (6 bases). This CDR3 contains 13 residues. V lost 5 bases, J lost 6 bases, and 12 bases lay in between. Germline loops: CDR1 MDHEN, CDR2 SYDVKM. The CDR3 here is CASSTSQADTQYF. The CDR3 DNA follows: TGTGCCAGCAGTACTAGCCAGGCGGATACGCAGTATTTT.

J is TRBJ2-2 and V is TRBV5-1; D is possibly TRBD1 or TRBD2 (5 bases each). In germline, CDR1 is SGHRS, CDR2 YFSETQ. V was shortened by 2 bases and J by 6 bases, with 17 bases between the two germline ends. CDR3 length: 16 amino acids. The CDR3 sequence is CASSLFRDVVPGELFF. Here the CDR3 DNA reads TGCGCCAGCAGCTTATTCCGGGACGTAGTCCCCGGGGAGCTGTTTTTT.